At least ten counts were recorded for the clone carrying this T cell receptor (beta chain). These data are taken from a study of molecular identifiers for immune sequencing clone quantification. Looking at the study overall: Sequencing covered four of five parts into which replicate RNA from about 21,000 or 97,000 naive CD8 cells was split.

This CDR3 comprises 14 residues. Trimming removed 3 bases at V and 2 bases at J, with 11 bases between. Germline V gene sequence: CDR1 MNHEY, CDR2 SVGEGT. TCRdb analysed the PCR reads with MiXCR anew, one entry per CDR3 protein. Of approximately 590,000 distinct CDR3 sequences in the sample, around 25% were seen once. The receptor was derived from a human donor in good health. Some libraries in this study had Jurkat cell RNA spiked in. The chain couples TRBV6-2 or TRBV6-3 to TRBJ2-7; D is ambiguous. The sequenced sample was naive CD8+ T cells from blood, with Jurkat cell RNA spiked in. Subset indicated: FACS-sorted CD8+CD4-CCR7+CD45RA+ naive T cells. The CDR3 coding sequence is TGTGCCAGCAGTTATCCGGGTATCGCCTACGAGCAGTACTTC. It yields the protein CASSYPGIAYEQYF.